The 12 T cell receptor beta chains below come from one sample, sequenced in a study of response to subunit inactivated influenza vaccine. TCRdb fed the RT-PCR reads into MiXCR, producing one record per CDR3 protein. This sample yields 500,000 to 650,000 distinct CDR3 sequences, of which approximately 7.6% are seen a single time; roughly 13% belongs to the top ten. The sample consisted of PBMCs from blood, taken less than 30 months after vaccination. All receptors come from a man in his fifties or sixties who received an inactivated influenza vaccine.

This clonotype turned up a few times. The chain is built from TRBV12-3 or TRBV12-4 and TRBJ2-1; 7 positions agree with TRBD2. V lost 1 base to trimming and J lost 6 bases; unmatched junction nucleotides: 3. CDR3 length: 14 amino acids. The CDR3 DNA is TGTGCCAGCAGTTTAGGCGGGAGTGTCAATGAGCAGTTCTTC. It translates to CASSLGGSVNEQFF.

The chain couples TRBV20-1 to TRBJ2-3; D might be TRBD1 or TRBD2, each matching 5 bases. There are 14 residues in the CDR3. Trimming shortened V by 5 bases and J by 9 bases, and 21 bases separated the two germline ends. Germline loops: CDR1 DFQATT, CDR2 SNEGSKA (reference sequence). The CDR3 here is CSAPGPRDLDTQYF. The CDR3 region has the DNA TGCAGTGCTCCGGGACCCCGGGACCTCGACACGCAGTATTTT.

This clonotype was observed a handful of times. This rearrangement joins TRBV7-9 to TRBJ2-2; 9 bases line up with TRBD1. Germline CDR1 SEHNR, CDR2 FQNEAQ (reference sequence). The V gene end was trimmed by 7 bases and the J gene end by 4 bases; junction bases not matched to a gene: 7. The CDR3 has 15 residues. CDR3 in DNA: TGTGCCAGCACCATAATGGGACAGGGCACCGGGGAGCTGTTTTTT. Translating gives CASTIMGQGTGELFF.

This clonotype came up many times. The J gene is TRBJ2-3, the V gene TRBV12-3 or TRBV12-4, with D possibly being TRBD2 (6 bases). The V end lost 4 bases, the J end lost 4 bases, and 6 bases lay between the germline ends. The CDR3 loop spans 12 amino acids. Here the CDR3 DNA reads TGTGCCAGCAGTTCTAGCGCAGATACGCAGTATTTT. This gives the protein CASSSSADTQYF.

This clonotype was observed a few times. V is TRBV14 and J is TRBJ1-2, with 8 bases aligning to TRBD1. CDR3 length: 14 residues. J lost 6 bases, V lost 5 bases, and 8 bases had no gene match. Germline assignment: CDR1 SGHDN and CDR2 FVKESK. This CDR3 is CASSDGQGGNGYTF. The CDR3 nucleotides are TGTGCCAGCAGCGACGGACAGGGAGGCAATGGCTACACCTTC.

The chain joins TRBV28 to TRBJ2-7; TRBD1 agrees at 7 bases. Germline trimming cut 10 bases from V and 4 bases from J; bases unmatched to any gene: 7. This CDR3 has 12 residues. The germline CDR1 and CDR2 sequences are MDHEN and SYDVKM. The CDR3 here is CATQGEGYEQYF. The CDR3 DNA sequence: TGTGCCACCCAGGGGGAAGGTTACGAGCAGTACTTC. Full variable domain (rest looked up from reference TRBV28 and TRBJ2-7): DVKVTQSSRYLVKRTGEKVFLECVQDMDHENMFWYRQDPGLGLRLIYFSYDVKMKEKGDIPEGYSVSREKKERFSLILESASTNQTSMYLCATQGEGYEQYFGPGTRLTVT.

There are many counts of this clonotype. The chain is built from TRBV5-5 and TRBJ2-1; D perhaps matches TRBD2 (6 bases). CDR3 size: 14 residues. Germline V lookup: CDR1 SGHKS, CDR2 YYEKEE (reference sequence). V was pared by 4 bases and J by 15 bases, with 23 bases between. CDR3 loop: CASSLRRETPTRFF. CDR3 nucleotides: TGTGCCAGCAGCCTCCGCCGGGAGACACCAACACGGTTCTTC.

This clonotype was detected many times. Here the CDR3 reads CASSQEWGLASGSYEQYF. DNA of the CDR3: TGCGCCAGCAGCCAAGAATGGGGATTGGCTAGCGGGAGCTACGAGCAGTACTTC. This chain links TRBV4-3 with TRBJ2-7; the match to TRBD2 covers 10 bases. CDR3 size: 18 residues. Losses at the gene ends were 0 bases for V and 3 bases for J; bases not matched to a gene: 11. Per the germline V gene, CDR1 is LGHNA and CDR2 is YSLEER.

The table lists this clonotype with many counts. The rearrangement uses TRBV15 and TRBJ2-3, with no clear D. CDR1 and CDR2 from the germline V gene are LNHNV and YYDKDF (reference sequence). The germline V and J ends were trimmed by 1 base and 9 bases, with 11 bases remaining between them. The CDR3 covers 13 residues. This CDR3 reads CATSRGLSETQYF. Here the CDR3 DNA reads TGTGCCACCAGCAGAGGTTTGTCCGAGACGCAGTATTTT.

This clonotype was counted a few times. The chain recombines TRBV20-1 with TRBJ2-3; 14 bases are a match to TRBD2. The V segment lost 1 base and the J segment 4 bases; nucleotides outside the gene matches: 10. CDR3 length: 18 residues. The germline CDR1 and CDR2 sequences are DFQATT and SNEGSKA (reference sequence). The CDR3 protein is CSARGYGTSGSRADTQYF. The CDR3 DNA reads as TGCAGTGCTAGAGGATACGGGACTAGCGGGAGTAGGGCAGATACGCAGTATTTT.

V gene TRBV7-2 combines with J gene TRBJ2-1, with D possibly being TRBD1 (6 bases). The CDR3 runs to 13 residues. V was pared by 1 base and J by 10 bases, with 11 bases between. Germline V lookup: CDR1 SGHTA, CDR2 FQGNSA. CDR3 in DNA: TGTGCCAGCAGCTTAGATTGGGGGCAAGAGCAGTTCTTC. Protein sequence: CASSLDWGQEQFF.

The chain joins TRBV20-1 to TRBJ2-7; 7 positions match TRBD2. This CDR3 has 14 residues. In germline, CDR1 is DFQATT, CDR2 SNEGSKA (reference sequence). The ends lost 5 bases at V and 3 bases at J; junction bases unmatched: 10. CDR3 loop: CSALWGGALYEQYF. The CDR3 DNA is TGCAGTGCTCTATGGGGGGGTGCTCTCTACGAGCAGTACTTC.